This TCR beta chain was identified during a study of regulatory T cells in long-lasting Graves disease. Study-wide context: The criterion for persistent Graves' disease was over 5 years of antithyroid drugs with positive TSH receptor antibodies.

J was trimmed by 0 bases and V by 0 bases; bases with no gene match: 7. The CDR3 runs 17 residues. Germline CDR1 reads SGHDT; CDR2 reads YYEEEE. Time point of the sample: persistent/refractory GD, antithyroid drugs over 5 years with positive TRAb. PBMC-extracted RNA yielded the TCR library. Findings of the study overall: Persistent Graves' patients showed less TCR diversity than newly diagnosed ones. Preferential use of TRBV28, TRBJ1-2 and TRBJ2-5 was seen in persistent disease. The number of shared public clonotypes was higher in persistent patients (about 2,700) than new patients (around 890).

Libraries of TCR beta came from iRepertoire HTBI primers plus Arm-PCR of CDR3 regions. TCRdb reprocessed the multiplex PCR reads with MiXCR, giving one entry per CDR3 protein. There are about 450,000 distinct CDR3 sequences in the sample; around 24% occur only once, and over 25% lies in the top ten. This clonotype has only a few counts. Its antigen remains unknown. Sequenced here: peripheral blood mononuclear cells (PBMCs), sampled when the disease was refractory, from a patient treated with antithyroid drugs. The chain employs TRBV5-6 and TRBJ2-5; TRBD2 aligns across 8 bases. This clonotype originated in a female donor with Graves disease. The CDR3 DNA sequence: TGTGCCAGCAGCTTGGTAGCAGCGGGAGAGTACCAAGAGACCCAGTACTTC. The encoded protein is CASSLVAAGEYQETQYF.